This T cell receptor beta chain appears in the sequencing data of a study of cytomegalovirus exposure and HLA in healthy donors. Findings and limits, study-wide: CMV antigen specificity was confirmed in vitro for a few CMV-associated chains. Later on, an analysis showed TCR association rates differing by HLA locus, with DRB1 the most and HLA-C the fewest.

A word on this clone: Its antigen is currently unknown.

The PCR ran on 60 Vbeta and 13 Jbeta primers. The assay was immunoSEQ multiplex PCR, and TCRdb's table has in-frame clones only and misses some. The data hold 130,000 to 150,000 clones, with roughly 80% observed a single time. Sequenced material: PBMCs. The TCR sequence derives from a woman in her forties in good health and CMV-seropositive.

The CDR3: CASSSTRLADSYEQYF. CDR3 bases: TGTGCCAGCAGTTCTACGAGGCTAGCGGATTCCTACGAGCAGTACTTC. The chain joins TRBV27 to TRBJ2-7; TRBD2 aligns across 7 bases. Losses at the gene ends were 4 bases for V and 1 base for J; bases not matched to a gene: 10. The CDR3 totals 16 residues. Germline V gives CDR1 MNHEY, CDR2 SMNVEV (reference sequence).